A selection of T cell receptor beta chains follows, all from one sample in a study of PD-L1 blockade in urothelial cancer. Data came from immunoSEQ multiplex PCR; TCRdb stores just in-frame clones and leaves some out. The table records around 24,000 clones, approximately 82% of them present only once. Sequenced material: PBMCs, taken around atezolizumab (anti-PD-L1) treatment. All receptors come from a man between 65 and 85 years old with urothelial cancer. The CDR3 runs from the conserved cysteine through the conserved F or W. A D gene is named only where the DNA matches it firmly. Expanded clones are given a class, and other clones once, few, many or no size at all.

D gene	V gene	clone size	J gene	CDR3 length	CDR3 DNA	CDR3 protein
-	TRBV7-8	few	TRBJ1-5	15	TGTGCCAGCAGCTTAAGACGGACATACAATCAGCCCCAGCATTTT	CASSLRRTYNQPQHF
-	TRBV5-5	-	TRBJ2-3	16	TGTGCCAGCAGCTTGTTATATGCGGGAAGCACAGATACGCAGTATTTT	CASSLLYAGSTDTQYF
-	TRBV15	-	TRBJ2-1	18	TGTGCCACCAGCAAAGCTTTCGGAGGGAGTGCCCGAAACAATGAGCAGTTCTTC	CATSKAFGGSARNNEQFF
-	TRBV11-1	once	TRBJ2-7	15	TGTGCCAGCAGCGTAAATAGCGTCGCAGGCGACGAGCAGTACTTC	CASSVNSVAGDEQYF
TRBD1	TRBV10-3	-	TRBJ2-2	17	TGTGCCATCAGTGAGAATCCGGGACAGGGTAACACCGGGGAGCTGTTTTTT	CAISENPGQGNTGELFF
-	TRBV18	-	TRBJ2-3	14	TGTGCCAGCTCTCTTCGTTCTTTCACAGATACGCAGTATTTT	CASSLRSFTDTQYF
TRBD2	TRBV18	-	TRBJ2-4	18	TGTGCCAGCTCACCAATACTAGCGGGAGACCTAGCCAAAAACATTCAGTACTTC	CASSPILAGDLAKNIQYF
TRBD2	TRBV28	-	TRBJ2-7	15	TGTGCCAGCAGTCCTCGGGGGGGGGCGCGTTACGAGCAGTACTTC	CASSPRGGARYEQYF
-	TRBV9	-	TRBJ1-2	15	TGTGCCAGCAGGGATTTCTCCCAGGGAAACTATGGCTACACCTTC	CASRDFSQGNYGYTF
TRBD2	TRBV11-3	-	TRBJ2-1	12	TGTGCCAGCAGCTTAGAAACTAGCGGGAGGTTCTTC	CASSLETSGRFF
-	TRBV29-1	once	TRBJ2-1	14	TGCAGCGTCTTAAACCAGCGGGCCTACAATGAGCAGTTCTTC	CSVLNQRAYNEQFF
TRBD1	TRBV28	-	TRBJ2-7	15	TGTGCCAGCAGTTTAGGACAGGGGGAGGCCTACGAGCAGTACTTC	CASSLGQGEAYEQYF
TRBD2	TRBV15	-	TRBJ2-7	14	TGTGCCACCAGCACTCCTAGCGGGAAGGAGGTGCAGTACTTC	CATSTPSGKEVQYF
-	TRBV5-8	-	TRBJ2-1	11	TGTGCCAGCAGCTTGCGCAATGAGCAGTTCTTC	CASSLRNEQFF
-	TRBV9	-	TRBJ1-1	14	TGTGCCAGCAGCGTAGGACACTTGAACACTGAAGCTTTCTTT	CASSVGHLNTEAFF
TRBD1	TRBV27	-	TRBJ1-2	15	TGTGCCAGCAAGACAGGGTGGAGCCCCAACTATGGCTACACCTTC	CASKTGWSPNYGYTF
TRBD1	TRBV5-5	-	TRBJ1-2	14	TGTGCCAGCAGGCCGGGACAGCCCAACTATGGCTACACCTTC	CASRPGQPNYGYTF
TRBD1	TRBV6-6	few	TRBJ1-1	16	TGTGCCAGCAGCAGAAGTCCCGGGACAGGGAACACTGAAGCTTTCTTT	CASSRSPGTGNTEAFF
TRBD1	TRBV19	-	TRBJ1-4	19	TGTGCCAGTAGTATAGATGGCCCGGACAGGATCGCAACTAATGAAAAACTGTTTTTT	CASSIDGPDRIATNEKLFF
-	TRBV9	once	TRBJ1-1	15	TGTGCCAGCAGCGTAACCGGGGGCGGGGGTTCTGAAGCTTTCTTT	CASSVTGGGGSEAFF
TRBD1	TRBV5-1	-	TRBJ2-5	16	TGCGCCAGCAGCAAATCGAGGACAGGGAGTGTGGAGACCCAGTACTTC	CASSKSRTGSVETQYF
TRBD2	TRBV7-3	-	TRBJ2-1	16	TGTGCCAGCAGCACCTCCGGGACTAGCGGGAGCAATGAGCAGTTCTTC	CASSTSGTSGSNEQFF
TRBD2	TRBV4-3	-	TRBJ2-1	17	TGCGCCAGCAGCCCGGGGACTAGCGGGAGCTCCTACAATGAGCAGTTCTTC	CASSPGTSGSSYNEQFF